A few counts support the clone carrying this TCR beta chain. The table came from immunoSEQ multiplex PCR; TCRdb's copy has only in-frame clones and leaves some out. The data hold more than 350,000 clones, with about 88% observed a single time. The data were obtained in a study of blood T cell repertoires in COVID-19. The CDR3 runs to 14 residues. Trimming took 3 bases from V and 1 from J, leaving 11 bases between them. Germline V lookup: CDR1 SGHNT, CDR2 YYREEE (reference sequence). Material: PBMCs or T cells enriched from blood (not recorded which). The source is a woman in her late teens or twenties who had been exposed to COVID-19. This rearrangement joins TRBV5-4 to TRBJ2-7, with D possibly TRBD1 on 6 matching bases. In DNA form, the CDR3 reads TGTGCCAGCAGCTCAGGGGCCCAGTCCTACGAGCAGTACTTC. It yields the protein CASSSGAQSYEQYF.